This T cell receptor beta chain was recorded in a study of OX40 agonist ivuxolimab in advanced cancers. Looking at the study overall: Ivuxolimab was an agonistic, fully human IgG2 monoclonal antibody directed against OX40 (CD134), a costimulatory receptor. Intravenous ivuxolimab was administered to patients every 2 weeks at six dose levels: 0.01, 0.1, 0.3, 1.5, 3 and 10 mg/kg. Among the 50 to 55 dose-escalation patients, approximately 20 had hepatocellular carcinoma, roughly 15 melanoma, 9 renal cell carcinoma and 9 head and neck cancer. A male proportion of 70% to 90% and a mean age of around 60 years, ranging from about 23 to 90, were recorded for the dose-escalation cohort. Patients were allowed to have had prior anti-PD-1, anti-PD-L1 or anti-CTLA-4 therapy, and around two fifths of the dose-escalation patients had been treated with checkpoint inhibitors. Partial responses were achieved by three dose-escalation patients, of whom one had hepatocellular carcinoma and two had cutaneous melanoma. Peripheral TCRbeta sequencing was intended to test whether TCR sequence diversity was altered and clonal T-cell expansion was caused by ivuxolimab. The monotherapy dose-escalation portion (N ≈ 50 patients) of the phase I ivuxolimab trial is reported in the paper. The research as a whole found: After ivuxolimab, expanded clones were on average more numerous among CD8+ T cells than among CD4+ T cells. The antigen specificity of the peripheral T cells that underwent clonal expansion was not determined. In the 0.1-3.0 mg/kg groups, partial responders were among the patients with the lowest normalized peripheral clonal expansion, particularly in CD8+ T cells. At doses of 0.1 to 3.0 mg/kg, clonal expansion of both CD4+ and CD8+ T cells in blood was seen between baseline and week 6. Low levels of normalized T-cell clonal expansion were also seen in some patients who did not respond.

For sequencing of the TCRbeta CDR3 region, genomic DNA was extracted from the sorted cells. TCRbeta CDR3 regions were sequenced using the immunoSEQ Assay. TCRdb took over this immuneACCESS table, retaining in-frame rearrangements with V and J assigned. Such tables are incomplete; in checked studies, under half of the missing clones stem from an unresolved V gene, and the remainder is unexplained. This sample holds approximately 94,000 clones; 84% were observed only once. Of the sample, around 1.1% falls within the top ten clones. Patients with autoimmune disease history or receiving systemic immunosuppression were excluded from the trial. Peripheral blood for TCR sequencing was collected from all dose cohorts at baseline, on cycle 4 day 1, and on cycle 7 day 1. Samples were obtained from an open-label, multicenter, first-in-human phase I dose-escalation trial of ivuxolimab. Adults with locally advanced or metastatic head and neck squamous cell, hepatocellular, melanoma or renal cell carcinoma were enrolled in the trial. Before TCR sequencing, CD4+ T cells and CD8+ T cells were sorted from peripheral blood as separate populations.

The CDR3 covers 15 residues, taking in both the cysteine and the phenylalanine. The entry retains the CDR3 DNA only, 45 bases that are in frame from base 1. Taken from the germline V gene (reference sequence), the CDR1 and CDR2 loops are LNHDA and SQIVND. V drops 5 bases and J drops 8 bases, leaving 21 bases in between. This clone was observed a handful of times. Its antigen is unknown. No quality values exist for individual bases; no much larger clone is one base distant. This receptor chain uses TRBV19 and TRBJ1-2; the D segment cannot be called with confidence. The TCR originated in an adult with an advanced solid tumor such as melanoma, head and neck, liver or kidney cancer. The sample here was CD4+ or CD8+ T cells sorted from blood, taken in a trial of the OX40 agonist ivuxolimab. Here the CDR3 is given as CASSSRTQDPGGYTF. The DNA sequence is as follows: TGTGCCAGTAGTTCCCGGACTCAGGACCCCGGAGGCTACACCTTC.